This T cell receptor beta chain was captured in a study of blood T cell repertoires in COVID-19. Study-wide context: Acute-phase and convalescent COVID-19 samples originated in the United States, Italy and Spain. T cells, B-cell-depleted T cells, or PBMCs provided the cDNA or gDNA that served as material.

With 0 bases clipped from V and 2 bases from J, the junction kept 2 bases outside the gene matches. CDR3 length: 15 residues. Germline lookup yields CDR1 SGHVS and CDR2 FNYEAQ. Under the authors' procedure: For nucleated cells, counts were estimated from reference gene primer amplification. Data came from immunoSEQ multiplex PCR; TCRdb stores just in-frame clones and leaves some out. The V and J calls and the clone size are those of that table, but D and trimming were determined from the DNA. Of 300,000 or so clones listed, about 91% are singletons. Sequencing was carried out using peripheral blood. The chain uses TRBV7-6 and TRBJ2-7, with TRBD1 identical over 9 bases. The sequence derives from a woman aged 25 to 39 who had recovered from COVID-19. The CDR3 loop is CASSLAGTGPYEQYF. CDR3 in DNA: TGTGCCAGCAGCTTAGCTGGGACAGGGCCCTACGAGCAGTACTTC.